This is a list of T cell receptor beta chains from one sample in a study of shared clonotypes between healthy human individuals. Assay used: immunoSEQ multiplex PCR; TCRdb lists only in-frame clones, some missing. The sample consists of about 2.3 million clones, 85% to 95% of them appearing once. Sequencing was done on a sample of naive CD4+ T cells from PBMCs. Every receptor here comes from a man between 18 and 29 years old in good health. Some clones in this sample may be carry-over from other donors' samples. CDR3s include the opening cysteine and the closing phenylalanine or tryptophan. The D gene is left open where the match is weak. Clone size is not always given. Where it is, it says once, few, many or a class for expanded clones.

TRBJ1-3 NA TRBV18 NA TGTGCCAGCTCGTTACAGGGACGGGCCATATATTTT CASSLQGRAIYF
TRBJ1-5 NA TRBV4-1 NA TGCGCCAGCAGCCCCACCGGCGGTCAGGCGGACTTTGGGGGAAATCAGCCCCAGCATTTT CASSPTGGQADFGGNQPQHF
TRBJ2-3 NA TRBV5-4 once TGTGCCAGCAGCTCGCTGAAGGGACTTACTATAAAATCAGATACGCAGTATTTT CASSSLKGLTIKSDTQYF
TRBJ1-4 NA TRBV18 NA TGTGCCAGCTCACCGGGGGCCCCGGACGAAAAACTGTTTTTT CASSPGAPDEKLFF
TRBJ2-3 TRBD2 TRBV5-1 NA TGCGCCAGCAGCTCCCTCCCGGGACTAGCGGCACCAGATACGCAGTATTTT CASSSLPGLAAPDTQYF
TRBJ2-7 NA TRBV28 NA TGTGCCAGCAGTTTCGGGACCTCGGGGCTCGAGCAGTACTTC CASSFGTSGLEQYF
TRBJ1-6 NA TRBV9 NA TGTGCCAGCAGCGCGCGGACAGTAGGGTCACCCCTCCACTTT CASSARTVGSPLHF
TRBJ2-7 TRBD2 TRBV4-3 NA TGCGCCAGCAGCTCCAGTCCTAGCGGGGGCTACGAGCAGTACTTC CASSSSPSGGYEQYF
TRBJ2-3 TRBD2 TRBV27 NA TGTGCCAGCAGGCTAGCGGGAGAGATCACAGATACGCAGTATTTT CASRLAGEITDTQYF
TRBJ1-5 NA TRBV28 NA TGTGCCAGCAGTCCCCCTATCCAGCCCCAGCATTTT CASSPPIQPQHF
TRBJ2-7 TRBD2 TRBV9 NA TGTGCCAGCAGCGTAGGGGGTAGCGGGATCTACGAGCAGTACTTC CASSVGGSGIYEQYF
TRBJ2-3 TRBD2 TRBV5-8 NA TGTGCCAGCAGCCCGGGACTAGCGGGAGGACTCACAGATACGCAGTATTTT CASSPGLAGGLTDTQYF
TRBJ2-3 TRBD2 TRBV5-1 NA TGCGCCAGCAGCGCGGGAGTAGGGGCAGATACGCAGTATTTT CASSAGVGADTQYF
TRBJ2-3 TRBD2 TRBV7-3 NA TGTGCCAGCAGCCCCAGGACTAGCGGCACAGATACGCAGTATTTT CASSPRTSGTDTQYF
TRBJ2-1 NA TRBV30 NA TGTGCCTGGAGTAGGCAGAGCTCCTACAATGAGCAGTTCTTC CAWSRQSSYNEQFF
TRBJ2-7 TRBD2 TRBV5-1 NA TGCGCCAGCAGCGCGGGAGGCTACGAGCAGTACTTC CASSAGGYEQYF
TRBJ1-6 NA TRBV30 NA TGTGCCTGGGGCTTACCACCCCTCCACTTT CAWGLPPLHF
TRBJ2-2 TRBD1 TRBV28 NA TGTGCCAGCAGGTTACTACGGGGACAGGCGAACACCGGGGAGCTGTTTTTT CASRLLRGQANTGELFF
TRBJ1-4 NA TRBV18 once TGTGCCAGCTCACCACCCCGGGTCCCGGGGGGTAATGAAAAACTGTTTTTT CASSPPRVPGGNEKLFF
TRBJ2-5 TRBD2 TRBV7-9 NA TGTGCCAGCAGCCGAATAGCGGGAGGGTGGGAGACCCAGTACTTC CASSRIAGGWETQYF
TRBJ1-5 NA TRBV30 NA TGTGCCTGGAGTACTGGACTGTATAGCAATCAGCCCCAGCATTTT CAWSTGLYSNQPQHF
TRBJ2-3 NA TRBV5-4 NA TGTGCCAGCAGCTACAGAGGGGGGGATACGCAGTATTTT CASSYRGGDTQYF
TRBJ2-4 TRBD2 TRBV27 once TGTGCCAGCAGTTTATTGGGTAGCGGGACCAAAAACATTCAGTACTTC CASSLLGSGTKNIQYF
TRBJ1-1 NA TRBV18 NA TGTGCCAGCTCACCCCCCCGCAGGGGCATGAACACTGAAGCTTTCTTT CASSPPRRGMNTEAFF
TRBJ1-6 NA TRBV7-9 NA TGTGCCAGCAGCTTAATCCAGGGCGGTAATTCACCCCTCCACTTT CASSLIQGGNSPLHF
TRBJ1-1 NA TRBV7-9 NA TGTGCCAGCAGCTTATCCAGGTGGGGGGTTGTGAACACTGAAGCTTTCTTT CASSLSRWGVVNTEAFF
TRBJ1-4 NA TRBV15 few TGTGCCACCAGCAGAGGTGTACGGTTTGGTACGGAAAAACTGTTTTTT CATSRGVRFGTEKLFF
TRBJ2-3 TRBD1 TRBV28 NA TGTGCCAGCAGTTTCGACAGGGAGAGGGATACGCAGTATTTT CASSFDRERDTQYF
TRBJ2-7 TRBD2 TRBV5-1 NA TGCGCCAGCAGCCCGAGAGCGGGAGACGAGCAGTACTTC CASSPRAGDEQYF
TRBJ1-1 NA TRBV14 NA TGTGCCAGCAGCCCTCTTTACGGGAACACTGAAGCTTTCTTT CASSPLYGNTEAFF
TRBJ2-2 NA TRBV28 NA TGTGCCAGCAGAACGACTGGGGGGTCCGGGGAGCTGTTTTTT CASRTTGGSGELFF
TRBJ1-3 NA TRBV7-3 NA TGTGCCAGCAGCCAAGGGCCCGACGGCTCTGGAAACACCATATATTTT CASSQGPDGSGNTIYF
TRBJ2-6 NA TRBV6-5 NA TGTGCCAGCAGCCCGGGGGGGGCCAACGTCCTGACTTTC CASSPGGANVLTF
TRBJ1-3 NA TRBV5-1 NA TGCGCCAGCAGCTCCGCGACAGCCTCTGGAAACACCATATATTTT CASSSATASGNTIYF
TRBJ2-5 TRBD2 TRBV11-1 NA TGTGCCAGCAGCTTAGGGGTAGCGGGATTCTACCAAGAGACCCAGTACTTC CASSLGVAGFYQETQYF
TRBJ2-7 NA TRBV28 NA TGTGCCAGCAAGGGGCCGTTCTACGAGCAGTACTTC CASKGPFYEQYF
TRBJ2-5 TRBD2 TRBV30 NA TGTGCCTGGAGCCCCGGGACTAGCGGTATCCAAGAGACCCAGTACTTC CAWSPGTSGIQETQYF
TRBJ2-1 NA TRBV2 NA TGTGCCAGCAGTGACAGGGGAGGCAATGAGCAGTTCTTC CASSDRGGNEQFF
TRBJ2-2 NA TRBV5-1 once TGCGCCAGCAGCATCGGGACCCCCCTCGGGGAGCTGTTTTTT CASSIGTPLGELFF
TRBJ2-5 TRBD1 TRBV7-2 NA TGTGCCAGCAGCCTAAGACAGGGCCCAGAGACCCAGTACTTC CASSLRQGPETQYF
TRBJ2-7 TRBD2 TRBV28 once TGTGCCAGCAGTTCCCAATCCGCGGGGGACGGAGTCTCCTACGAGCAGTACTTC CASSSQSAGDGVSYEQYF
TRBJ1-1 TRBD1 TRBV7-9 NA TGTGCCAGCAGCTCCACGGGGGGACAGGGGTTGATGAACACTGAAGCTTTCTTT CASSSTGGQGLMNTEAFF
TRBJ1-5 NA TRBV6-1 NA TGTGCCAGCAGTGGTAGGAGTTATCAGCCCCAGCATTTT CASSGRSYQPQHF
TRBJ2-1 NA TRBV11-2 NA TGTGCCAGCAGCTTAGCCTTGGGGGCCGGACCTGACAATGAGCAGTTCTTC CASSLALGAGPDNEQFF
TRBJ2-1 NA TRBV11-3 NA TGTGCCAGCAGCTTTAGGGATTCCTCCTACAATGAGCAGTTCTTC CASSFRDSSYNEQFF
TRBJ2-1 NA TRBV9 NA TGTGCCAGCAGCGAGACATTTAGCCGCCTGGAGCAGTTCTTC CASSETFSRLEQFF
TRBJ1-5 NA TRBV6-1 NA TGTGCCAGCAGTGAGACAGGAGGGCATCAGCCCCAGCATTTT CASSETGGHQPQHF